The clone carrying this TCR beta chain has a handful of counts. The antigen is not known. Germline V lookup: CDR1 LGHNA, CDR2 YNFKEQ. CDR3 length equals 15 residues. V lost 1 base and J lost 6; bases outside the gene matches: 3. TCRdb re-analysed the RT-PCR reads in MiXCR, keeping a single row per CDR3 protein. The sample has 400,000 to 650,000 distinct CDR3 sequences; roughly 7.6% are singletons. These data are taken from a study of response to subunit inactivated influenza vaccine. Study-wide results and caveats: Each seasonal influenza vaccination recruits few new T cells, the authors suggested.

The chain couples TRBV4-2 to TRBJ2-5; 12 bases are shared with TRBD1. The receptor comes from a man aged 45-69 years who received an inactivated influenza vaccine. The sample was PBMCs from blood, taken around 25 months after vaccination. CDR3 coding DNA: TGTGCCAGCAGCCAAGCGGGACAGGGGGCGAAGACCCAGTACTTC. It encodes CASSQAGQGAKTQYF.